This TCR beta chain was retrieved from a study of CD8 T cells in ankylosing spondylitis. In its sample, this clonotype was seen a few times. Its antigen is currently unknown. Each TCR beta library was made by quantitative 5'-RACE that incorporated molecular barcodes. TCRdb fed the 5' RACE reads into MiXCR, producing one record per CDR3 protein. The table records approximately 500,000 distinct CDR3 sequences, roughly 13% of them present only once. CDR1 and CDR2 from the germline V gene are SGHNT and YYREEE (reference sequence). This CDR3 has 14 amino acids. The V segment lost 6 bases and the J segment 6 bases; nucleotides outside the gene matches: 10. General observations from the study: Typical of ankylosing spondylitis blood, it appeared, was a TCR beta motif of eight highly homologous variants. Researchers reportedly found disease-linked clones significantly enriched in matched ankylosing spondylitis synovial fluid. CD8+ by phenotype, disease-linked clones were relatively rare in peripheral blood.

The specimen was blood, either unsorted or a sorted T cell fraction (not recorded which). This clonotype was sampled from a male donor with ankylosing spondylitis. The rearrangement joins TRBV5-4 to TRBJ1-2; 8 positions agree with TRBD1. CDR3 bases: TGTGCCAGCAACGGACAGGGACTGGCGGATGGCTACACCTTC. This translates into CASNGQGLADGYTF.